The T cell receptor beta chain described here comes from a study of blood T cells in healthy people across ages. Per sample, extraction of total RNA gave at least 6 micrograms in every case. This clonotype turned up a few times. Its antigen is undetermined. The V end lost 2 bases, the J end lost 0 bases, and 12 bases lay between the germline ends. The CDR3 has 16 amino acids. Germline CDR1 and CDR2: SGDLS and YYNGEE. The use of a sample-barcoded 5' primer and a J-beta primer mix characterized a second PCR of 7 to 11 cycles. A 12-random-nucleotide template-switch adaptor tagged each cDNA molecule. MiXCR was run by TCRdb on the 5' RACE reads, yielding one entry per CDR3 protein. Of some 880,000 distinct CDR3 sequences listed, 35% to 40% are singletons. Regarding the study as a whole: Older age went with lower TCR beta diversity per million T cells, in a roughly linear way. Expanded clonotype shifts may have been confounded, as the donors had an unknown CMV status.

This receptor was taken from a man aged 18-30 years in good health. V is TRBV9 and J is TRBJ2-1; no reliable D call. Sequencing used blood. CDR3 sequence reads: CASSVGHSSSYNEQFF. In DNA form, the CDR3 reads TGTGCCAGCAGCGTCGGCCACTCAAGCTCCTACAATGAGCAGTTCTTC.